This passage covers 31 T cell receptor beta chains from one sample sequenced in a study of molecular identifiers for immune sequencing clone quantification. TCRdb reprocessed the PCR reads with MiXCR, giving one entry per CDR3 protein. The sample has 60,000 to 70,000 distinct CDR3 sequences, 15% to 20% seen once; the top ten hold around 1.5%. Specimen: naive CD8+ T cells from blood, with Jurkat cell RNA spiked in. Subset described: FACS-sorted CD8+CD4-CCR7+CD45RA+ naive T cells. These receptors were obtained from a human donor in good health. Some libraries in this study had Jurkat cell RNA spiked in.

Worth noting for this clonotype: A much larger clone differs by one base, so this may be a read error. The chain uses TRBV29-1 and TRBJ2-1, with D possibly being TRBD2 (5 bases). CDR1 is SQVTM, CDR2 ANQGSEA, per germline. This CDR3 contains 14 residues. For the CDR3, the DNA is TGCAGCGCGAAGTCCCCAGCGGATTACAATGAGCAGTCCTTC. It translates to CSAKSPADYNEQSF.

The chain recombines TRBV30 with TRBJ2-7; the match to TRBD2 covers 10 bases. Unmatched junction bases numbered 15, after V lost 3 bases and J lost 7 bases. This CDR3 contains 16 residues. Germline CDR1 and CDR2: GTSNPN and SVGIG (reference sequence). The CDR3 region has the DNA TGTGCCTGGAGGCCAGGGTGGGCTAGCGGGAGCGGGGAGCAGTACTTC. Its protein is CAWRPGWASGSGEQYF.

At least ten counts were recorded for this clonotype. The CDR3 coding sequence is TGTGCCAGCAGCCAAGTAGCGCGTAGCGGGATCACCGGGGAGCTGTTTTTT. This gives the protein CASSQVARSGITGELFF. The chain links TRBV3-1 to TRBJ2-2; 8 bases align to TRBD2. V trimming: 1 base; J trimming: 4 bases; junction bases outside the gene matches: 8. In germline, CDR1 is LGHDT, CDR2 YNNKEL (reference sequence). The CDR3 extends over 17 amino acids.

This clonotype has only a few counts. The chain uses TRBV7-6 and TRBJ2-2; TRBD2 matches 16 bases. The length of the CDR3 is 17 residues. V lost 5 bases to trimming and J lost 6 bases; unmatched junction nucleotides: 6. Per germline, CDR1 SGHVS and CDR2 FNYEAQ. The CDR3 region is CASSPGLAGGQSGELFF. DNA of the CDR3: TGTGCCAGCAGCCCGGGACTAGCGGGAGGGCAATCCGGGGAGCTGTTTTTT. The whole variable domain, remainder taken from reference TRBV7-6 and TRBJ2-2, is GAGVSQSPRYKVTKRGQDVALRCDPISGHVSLYWYRQALGQGPEFLTYFNYEAQQDKSGLPNDRFSAERPEGSISTLTIQRTEQRDSAMYRCASSPGLAGGQSGELFFGEGSRLTVL.

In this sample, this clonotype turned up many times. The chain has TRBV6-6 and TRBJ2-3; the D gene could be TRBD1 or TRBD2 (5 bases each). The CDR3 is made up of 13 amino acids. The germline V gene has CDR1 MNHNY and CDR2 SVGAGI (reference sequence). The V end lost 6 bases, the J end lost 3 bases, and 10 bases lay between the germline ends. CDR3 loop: CASRPGRTDTQYF. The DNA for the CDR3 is TGTGCCAGCAGGCCGGGACGGACAGATACGCAGTATTTT.

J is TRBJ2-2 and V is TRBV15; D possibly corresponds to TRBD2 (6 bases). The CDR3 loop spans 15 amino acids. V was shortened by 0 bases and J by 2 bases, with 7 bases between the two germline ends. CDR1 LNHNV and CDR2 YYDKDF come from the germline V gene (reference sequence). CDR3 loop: CATSRERDNTGELFF. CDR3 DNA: TGTGCCACCAGCAGAGAGCGGGACAACACCGGGGAGCTGTTTTTT.

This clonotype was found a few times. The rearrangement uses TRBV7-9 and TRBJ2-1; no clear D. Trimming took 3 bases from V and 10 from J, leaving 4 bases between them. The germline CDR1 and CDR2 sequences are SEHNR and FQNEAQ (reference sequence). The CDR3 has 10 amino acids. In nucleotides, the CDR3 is TGTGCCAGCAGCTTCAGGGAGCAGTTCTTC. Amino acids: CASSFREQFF.

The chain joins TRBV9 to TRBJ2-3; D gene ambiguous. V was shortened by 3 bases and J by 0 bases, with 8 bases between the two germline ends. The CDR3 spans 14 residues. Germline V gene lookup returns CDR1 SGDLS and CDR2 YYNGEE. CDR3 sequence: CASSEMSSTDTQYF. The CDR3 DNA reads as TGTGCCAGCAGCGAGATGAGTAGCACAGATACGCAGTATTTT.

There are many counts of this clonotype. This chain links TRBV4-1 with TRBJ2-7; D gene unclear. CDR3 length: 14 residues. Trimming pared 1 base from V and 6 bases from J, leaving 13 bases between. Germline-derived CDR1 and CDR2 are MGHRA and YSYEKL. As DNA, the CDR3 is TGCGCCAGCAGCCAAGTCGGGCTAGGTAGCGAGCAGTACTTC. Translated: CASSQVGLGSEQYF.

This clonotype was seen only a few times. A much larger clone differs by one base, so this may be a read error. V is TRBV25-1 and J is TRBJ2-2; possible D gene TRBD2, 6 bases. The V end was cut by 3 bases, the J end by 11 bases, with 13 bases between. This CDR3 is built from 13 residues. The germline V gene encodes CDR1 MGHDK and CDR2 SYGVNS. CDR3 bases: TGTGCCAGCAGTGATTCCGGGACTCCCGAGCTGTTTTTT. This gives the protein CASSDSGTPELFF.

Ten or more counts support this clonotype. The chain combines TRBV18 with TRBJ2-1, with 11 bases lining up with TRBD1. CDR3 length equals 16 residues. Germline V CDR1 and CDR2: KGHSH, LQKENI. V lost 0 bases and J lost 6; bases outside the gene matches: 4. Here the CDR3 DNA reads TGTGCCAGCTCACCACCGGGGACAGGGGGTTTCAATGAGCAGTTCTTC. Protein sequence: CASSPPGTGGFNEQFF.

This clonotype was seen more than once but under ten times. CDR3 DNA: TGCGCCAGCAGCTTGGGGGTCGGGACTGAATACAATGAGCAGTTCTTC. Its protein is CASSLGVGTEYNEQFF. The chain combines TRBV5-1 with TRBJ2-1, with D possibly matching TRBD2 (6 bases). The germline V and J ends were trimmed by 0 bases and 4 bases, with 14 bases remaining between them. Germline loops: CDR1 SGHRS, CDR2 YFSETQ. The CDR3 runs to 16 residues.

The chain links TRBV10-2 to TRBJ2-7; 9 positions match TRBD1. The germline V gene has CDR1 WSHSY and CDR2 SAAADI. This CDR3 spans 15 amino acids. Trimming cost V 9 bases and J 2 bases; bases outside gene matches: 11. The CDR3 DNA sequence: TGCGCCAGTCTTTCCGGGACAGGGCTCACCTACGAGCAGTACTTC. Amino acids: CASLSGTGLTYEQYF.

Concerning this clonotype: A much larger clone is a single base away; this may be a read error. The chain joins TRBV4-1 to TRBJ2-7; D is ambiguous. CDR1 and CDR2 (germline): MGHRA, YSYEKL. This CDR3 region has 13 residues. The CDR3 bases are TGCGCCAGCAGCCAAGCGGAAGCCTACAAGCAGTACTTC. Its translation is CASSQAEAYKQYF.

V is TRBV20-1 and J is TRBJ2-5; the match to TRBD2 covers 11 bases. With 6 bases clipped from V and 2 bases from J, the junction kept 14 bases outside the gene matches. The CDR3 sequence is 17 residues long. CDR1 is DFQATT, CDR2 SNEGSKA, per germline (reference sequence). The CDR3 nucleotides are TGCAGTGCGCACATGGCCGGGACTAGCGGATTTCAAGAGACCCAGTACTTC. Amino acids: CSAHMAGTSGFQETQYF.

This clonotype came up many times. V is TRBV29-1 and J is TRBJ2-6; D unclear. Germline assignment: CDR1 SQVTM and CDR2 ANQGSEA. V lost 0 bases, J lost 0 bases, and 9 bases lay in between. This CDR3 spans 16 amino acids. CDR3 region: CSVEDQWGSGANVLTF. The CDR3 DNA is TGCAGCGTTGAAGATCAGTGGGGCTCTGGGGCCAACGTCCTGACTTTC.

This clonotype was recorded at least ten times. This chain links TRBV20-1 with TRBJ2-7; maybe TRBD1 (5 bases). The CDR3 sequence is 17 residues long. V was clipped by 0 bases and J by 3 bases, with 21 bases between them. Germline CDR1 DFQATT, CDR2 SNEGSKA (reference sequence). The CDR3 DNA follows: TGCAGTGCTAGAGATTATTCGTCCGAGCAGGGTAACTACGAGCAGTACTTC. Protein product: CSARDYSSEQGNYEQYF.

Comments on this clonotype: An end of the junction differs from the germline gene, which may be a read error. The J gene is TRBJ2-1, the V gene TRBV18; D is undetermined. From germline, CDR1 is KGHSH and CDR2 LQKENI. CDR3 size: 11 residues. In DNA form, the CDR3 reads TGTGCCAGCTCACCAAATAATGAGCGGTTCTTC. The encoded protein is CASSPNNERFF.

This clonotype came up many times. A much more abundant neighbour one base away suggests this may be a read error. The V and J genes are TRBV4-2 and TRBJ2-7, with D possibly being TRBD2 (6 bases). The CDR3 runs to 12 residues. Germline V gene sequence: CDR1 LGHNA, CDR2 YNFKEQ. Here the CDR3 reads CVSSQGRYEQYF. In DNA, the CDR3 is TGTGTCAGCAGCCAAGGGAGGTACGAGCAGTACTTC.

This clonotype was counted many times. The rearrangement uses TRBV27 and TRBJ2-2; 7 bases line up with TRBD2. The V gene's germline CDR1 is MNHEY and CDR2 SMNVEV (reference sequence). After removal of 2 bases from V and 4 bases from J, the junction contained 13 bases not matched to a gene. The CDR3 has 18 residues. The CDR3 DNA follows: TGTGCCAGCAGTTTAATGATGGGAGGGGACGTCGGCACCGGGGAGCTGTTTTTT. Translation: CASSLMMGGDVGTGELFF.

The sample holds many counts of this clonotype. CDR3 loop: CASSLTGGEQYF. CDR3 in DNA: TGTGCCAGCAGCCTCACAGGGGGCGAGCAGTACTTC. The gene calls are TRBV5-5 and TRBJ2-7, with TRBD1 matching over 8 bases. The CDR3 is 12 amino acids. J lost 6 bases, V lost 4 bases, and 3 bases had no gene match. Germline CDR1 is SGHKS and CDR2 is YYEKEE (reference sequence). Using reference TRBV5-5 and TRBJ2-7 for the parts outside the CDR3, the full variable domain is DAGVTQSPTHLIKTRGQQVTLRCSPISGHKSVSWYQQVLGQGPQFIFQYYEKEERGRGNFPDRFSARQFPNYSSELNVNALLLGDSALYLCASSLTGGEQYFGPGTRLTVT.

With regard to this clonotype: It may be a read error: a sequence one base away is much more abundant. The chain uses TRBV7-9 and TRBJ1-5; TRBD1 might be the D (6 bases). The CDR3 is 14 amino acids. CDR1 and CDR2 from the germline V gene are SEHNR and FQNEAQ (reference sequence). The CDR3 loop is CASSLGGAIQPQRF. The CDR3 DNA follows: TGTGCCAGCAGCTTAGGGGGGGCGATTCAGCCCCAGCGTTTT.

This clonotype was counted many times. CDR3 in DNA: TGCGCCAGCAGCTCACATAGAACTAATGAAAAACTGTTTTTT. This gives the protein CASSSHRTNEKLFF. V is TRBV4-1 and J is TRBJ1-4; no clear D. V gave up 5 bases and J gave up 1 base, with 8 bases separating them. From germline, CDR1 is MGHRA and CDR2 YSYEKL. The CDR3 covers 14 residues.

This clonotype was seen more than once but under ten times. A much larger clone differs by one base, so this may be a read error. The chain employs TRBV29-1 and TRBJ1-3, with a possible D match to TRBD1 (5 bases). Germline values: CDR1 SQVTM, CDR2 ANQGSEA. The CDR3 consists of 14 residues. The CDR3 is CSVSGPSSGNTTYF. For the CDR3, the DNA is TGCAGCGTGTCGGGGCCCTCCTCTGGAAACACCACATATTTT.

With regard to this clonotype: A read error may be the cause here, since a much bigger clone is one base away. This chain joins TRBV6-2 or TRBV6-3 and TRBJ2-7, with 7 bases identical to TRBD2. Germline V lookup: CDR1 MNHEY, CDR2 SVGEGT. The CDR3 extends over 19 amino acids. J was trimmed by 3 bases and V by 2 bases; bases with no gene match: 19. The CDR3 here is CASSYILGGSRLGVYEQYF. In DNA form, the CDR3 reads TGTGCCAGCAGTTACATCCTCGGCGGGAGTAGACTTGGGGTCTACGAGCAGTACTTC.

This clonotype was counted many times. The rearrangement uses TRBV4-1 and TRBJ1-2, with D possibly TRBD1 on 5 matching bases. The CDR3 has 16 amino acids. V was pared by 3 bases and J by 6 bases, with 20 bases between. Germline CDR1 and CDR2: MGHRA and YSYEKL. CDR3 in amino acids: CASSQVGGGGSNGYTF. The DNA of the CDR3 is TGCGCCAGCAGCCAGGTGGGCGGGGGGGGTTCTAATGGCTACACCTTC.

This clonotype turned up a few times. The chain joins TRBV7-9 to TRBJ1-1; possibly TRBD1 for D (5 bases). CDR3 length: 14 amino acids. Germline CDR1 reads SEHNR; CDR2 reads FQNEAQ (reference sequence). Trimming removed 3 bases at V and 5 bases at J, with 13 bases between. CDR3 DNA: TGTGCCAGCAGCTTCGAAGGGGACGGGACTGAAGCTTTCTTT. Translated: CASSFEGDGTEAFF.

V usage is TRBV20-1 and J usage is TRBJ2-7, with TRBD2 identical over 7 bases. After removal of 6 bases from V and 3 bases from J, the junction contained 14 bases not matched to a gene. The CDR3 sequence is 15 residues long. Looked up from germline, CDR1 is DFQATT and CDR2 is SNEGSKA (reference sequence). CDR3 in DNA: TGCAGTGCATCCCCCGGGACTACAACTCTCTACGAGCAGTACTTC. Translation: CSASPGTTTLYEQYF.

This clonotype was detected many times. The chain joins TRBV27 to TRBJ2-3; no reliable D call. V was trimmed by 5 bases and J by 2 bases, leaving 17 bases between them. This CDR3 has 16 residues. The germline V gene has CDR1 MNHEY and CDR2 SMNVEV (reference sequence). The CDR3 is CASSPFLSRDTDTQYF. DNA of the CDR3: TGTGCCAGCAGTCCTTTTCTGTCTAGGGACACAGATACGCAGTATTTT.

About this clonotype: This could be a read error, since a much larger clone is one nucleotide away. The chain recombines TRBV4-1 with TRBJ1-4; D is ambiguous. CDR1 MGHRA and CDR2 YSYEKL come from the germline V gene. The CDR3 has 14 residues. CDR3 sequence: CASSSHRTNEKPFF. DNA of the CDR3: TGCGCCAGCAGCTCACATAGAACTAATGAAAAACCGTTTTTT.

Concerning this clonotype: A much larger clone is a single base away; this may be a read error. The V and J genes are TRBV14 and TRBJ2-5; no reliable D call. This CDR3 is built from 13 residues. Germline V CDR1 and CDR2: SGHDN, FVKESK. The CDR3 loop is CASSQVNQGTQYF. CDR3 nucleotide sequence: TGTGCCAGCAGCCAGGTGAATCAAGGGACCCAGTACTTC.